These 4 T cell receptor beta chains share one sample of origin, sequenced in a study of shared clonotypes between healthy human individuals. Measured with immunoSEQ multiplex PCR; TCRdb has only the in-frame clones, and not every one. The sample holds about 2 million clones, 85% to 95% seen once. CD45RO-negative, CCR7-positively selected cells formed the naive CD8 fraction, excluding terminally differentiated effector memory CD45RA+ cells. Specimen: naive CD8+ T cells sorted from blood. The receptors shown here come from a man younger than 30 in good health.

CDR3 sequence: CASSQEWHTEAFF. The CDR3 nucleotides read TGTGCCAGCAGCCAAGAGTGGCACACTGAAGCTTTCTTT. The V call is TRBV14, the J call TRBJ1-1, with no clear D. Germline V gene lookup returns CDR1 SGHDN and CDR2 FVKESK. The ends were cut back, 0 bases at V and 3 bases at J, with 5 bases in the middle. CDR3 length: 13 residues.

V usage is TRBV6-4 and J usage is TRBJ2-1; D unclear. The CDR3 extends over 12 amino acids. The V and J ends lost 0 bases and 9 bases respectively, with 6 bases between them. Germline-derived CDR1 and CDR2 are MRHNA and SNTAGT. The CDR3 sequence: CASSDSFGEQFF. In DNA, the CDR3 is TGTGCCAGCAGTGACTCGTTCGGTGAGCAGTTCTTC.

The chain has TRBV5-6 and TRBJ1-2; D gene ambiguous. This CDR3 spans 14 amino acids. Germline V gene data show CDR1 as SGHDT and CDR2 as YYEEEE. Trimming took off 2 bases at V and 1 base at J, with 9 bases between the two ends. The CDR3 here is CASSFGNFNYGYTF. CDR3 sequence (DNA): TGTGCCAGCAGCTTCGGGAACTTTAACTATGGCTACACCTTC.

The chain couples TRBV5-1 to TRBJ2-5, with a tentative D call TRBD1 (5 bases). In germline, CDR1 is SGHRS, CDR2 YFSETQ. V shed 0 bases and J shed 2 bases, with 11 bases lying between them. This CDR3 spans 15 amino acids. The CDR3 protein is CASSLVQGSQETQYF. The CDR3, as DNA: TGCGCCAGCAGCTTGGTCCAGGGTTCACAAGAGACCCAGTACTTC.